This entry features one TCR beta chain sequence. Its antigen is still unknown. Measured with immunoSEQ multiplex PCR; TCRdb has only the in-frame clones, and not every one. The profile shows 100,000 or so clones, roughly 87% of them singletons. The data derive from a study of T cell responses to AZD1222 COVID-19 vaccine. General study findings and limits: Spike-specific TCR depth and breadth grew after two AZD1222 doses.

The CDR3 runs to 19 residues. V gave up 2 bases and J gave up 0 bases; unmatched junction bases: 13. Germline V gene lookup returns CDR1 MNHEY and CDR2 SMNVEV (reference sequence). This clonotype was obtained from an adult in good health. V is TRBV27 and J is TRBJ2-4, with 7 bases aligning to TRBD1. The sequenced sample was peripheral blood, obtained on day 0 of AZD1222 vaccination. The CDR3 region is CASSLKARQGPLAKNIQYF. CDR3 sequence (DNA): TGTGCCAGCAGTTTAAAGGCCCGACAGGGACCCTTAGCCAAAAACATTCAGTACTTC.